One and the same sample provided the 19 T cell receptor beta chains below, sequenced in a study of response to subunit inactivated influenza vaccine. Using its own MiXCR run on the RT-PCR reads, TCRdb lists one record per CDR3 protein. The sample records 280,000 or so distinct CDR3 sequences, 20% to 25% being singletons. Material: PBMCs from blood, obtained less than 22 months after vaccination. All receptors come from a man aged 45 to 70 who received an inactivated influenza vaccine.

The chain uses TRBV2 and TRBJ2-5; D could derive from TRBD1 or TRBD2 (6 bases each). The V gene lost 6 bases and the J gene lost 2 bases, with 13 bases spanning the gap. Germline V gene lookup returns CDR1 SNHLY and CDR2 FYNNEI. This CDR3 has 14 residues. In DNA, the CDR3 is TGTGCCAGCAGGTGGGGCGGGACACAAGAGACCCAGTACTTC. Protein sequence: CASRWGGTQETQYF.

The chain joins TRBV5-4 to TRBJ1-1, with D possibly TRBD1 on 6 matching bases. V was shortened by 1 base and J by 5 bases, with 27 bases between the two germline ends. CDR1 and CDR2 from the germline V gene are SGHNT and YYREEE (reference sequence). The CDR3 consists of 19 residues. In nucleotides, the CDR3 is TGTGCCAGCAGCTTGCCCACCGCTACAGGGAAAAACGATCGGACTGAAGCTTTCTTT. It translates to CASSLPTATGKNDRTEAFF.

This clonotype occurred many times. The V and J genes are TRBV9 and TRBJ2-1, with 7 bases lining up with TRBD2. Germline loops: CDR1 SGDLS, CDR2 YYNGEE. The CDR3 runs 15 residues. J was trimmed by 9 bases and V by 4 bases; bases with no gene match: 13. CDR3 coding DNA: TGTGCCAGCAGCCCCTGGACTAGACGGGATAGTGAGCAGTTCTTC. It translates to CASSPWTRRDSEQFF.

This clonotype occurred a few times. Relative to the germline gene, one junction end is altered; a read error may explain this. This chain links TRBV5-1 with TRBJ1-4, with D perhaps TRBD1 (5 bases). The V gene's germline CDR1 is SGHRS and CDR2 YFSETQ. The CDR3 runs 16 residues. The CDR3 loop reads CASSLRIGATNGKLFF. The DNA for the CDR3 is TGCGCCAGCAGCTTACGTATCGGGGCAACTAATGGAAAACTGTTTTTT.

CDR3 residues: CASSPEGYEQYF. The CDR3 DNA sequence: TGTGCCAGCAGCCCAGAGGGGTACGAGCAGTACTTC. The gene calls are TRBV7-9 and TRBJ2-7, with D possibly called TRBD1 or TRBD2 (5 bases each). CDR1 and CDR2 (germline): SEHNR, FQNEAQ (reference sequence). The CDR3 contains 12 residues. V lost 5 bases, J lost 4 bases, and 9 bases lay in between.

This chain joins TRBV28 and TRBJ2-1; TRBD1 agrees at 7 bases. Losses at the gene ends were 3 bases for V and 4 bases for J; bases not matched to a gene: 9. The CDR3 contains 16 residues. Germline CDR1 is MDHEN and CDR2 is SYDVKM. CDR3 protein: CASSFRGRGLYNEQFF. The CDR3 coding sequence is TGTGCCAGCAGTTTTAGGGGGCGAGGGCTTTACAATGAGCAGTTCTTC.

This clonotype was counted only a few times. The genes are TRBV10-2 and TRBJ1-4; no clear D gene. CDR1 WSHSY and CDR2 SAAADI come from the germline V gene. Trimming stripped 7 bases from V and 4 bases from J, with 10 bases between. This CDR3 contains 13 residues. CDR3 in DNA: TGCGCCAGCACGGTCCGAAGTAATGAAAAACTGTTTTTT. It is translated as CASTVRSNEKLFF.

This clonotype has a count of ten or more. The chain carries TRBV12-3 or TRBV12-4 and TRBJ2-5; D remains unclear. CDR3 length: 14 amino acids. The V end was cut by 2 bases, the J end by 2 bases, with 9 bases between. CDR3 sequence: CASSLRRQQETQYF. DNA for the CDR3: TGTGCCAGCAGTTTACGGCGGCAACAAGAGACCCAGTACTTC.

The V call is TRBV20-1, the J call TRBJ2-4; the D call may be TRBD1 or TRBD2 (5 bases each). From germline, CDR1 is DFQATT and CDR2 SNEGSKA (reference sequence). The V and J ends lost 0 bases and 3 bases respectively, with 12 bases between them. The CDR3 runs to 15 residues. The DNA of the CDR3 is TGCAGTGCTAGAGATGGGGGAATACACAAAAACATTCAGTACTTC. Its protein product is CSARDGGIHKNIQYF.

A few counts support this clonotype. The genes are TRBV6-1 and TRBJ2-5, with 11 nucleotides matching TRBD2. CDR3 size: 18 residues. The ends lost 4 bases at V and 5 bases at J; junction bases unmatched: 15. The germline CDR1 and CDR2 sequences are MNHNS and SASEGT. In DNA, the CDR3 is TGTGCCAGCAGTGGTGAGACTAGCGGGAAACCTCCGTGGGAGACCCAGTACTTC. The encoded protein is CASSGETSGKPPWETQYF.

The gene calls are TRBV5-8 and TRBJ1-1, with D uncertain. This CDR3 has 14 residues. Between the trimmed V and J ends, which lost 0 bases and 1 base, there was a span of 7 bases. Germline V gene data show CDR1 as SGHTS and CDR2 as YDEGEE. The CDR3 nucleotides are TGTGCCAGCAGCTTGGGACTGCAGAACACTGAAGCTTTCTTT. It encodes CASSLGLQNTEAFF.

This clonotype was recorded a few times. The chain is built from TRBV30 and TRBJ2-5; weak D call: TRBD1 (6 bases). This CDR3 has 13 amino acids. V lost 0 bases, J lost 7 bases, and 12 bases lay in between. Germline CDR1 is GTSNPN and CDR2 is SVGIG (reference sequence). The CDR3 DNA is TGTGCCTGGAGTGTGGGGGCCCCCGGGACCCAGTACTTC. Its protein is CAWSVGAPGTQYF. Combining the CDR3 with reference TRBV30 and TRBJ2-5 gives the whole variable domain SQTIHQWPATLVQPVGSPLSLECTVEGTSNPNLYWYRQAAGRGLQLLFYSVGIGQISSEVPQNLSASRPQDRQFILSSKKLLLSDSGFYLCAWSVGAPGTQYFGPGTRLLVL.

The chain couples TRBV5-1 to TRBJ1-1, with D unresolved. The CDR3 is made up of 13 amino acids. Deletions cut 0 bases from V and 2 bases from J, with 5 bases between. CDR1 SGHRS and CDR2 YFSETQ come from the germline V gene. The CDR3 loop reads CASSLDINTEAFF. The CDR3 nucleotides read TGCGCCAGCAGCTTGGACATTAACACTGAAGCTTTCTTT.

This clonotype was counted ten times or more. The V and J genes are TRBV24-1 and TRBJ1-2; the D gene is possibly TRBD1 (6 bases). With 4 bases removed from V and 7 bases from J, the gap between germline ends came to 18 bases. Germline lookup yields CDR1 KGHDR and CDR2 SFDVKD. The CDR3 length is 15 residues. Here the CDR3 reads CATSDYTGSGGGYTF. CDR3 coding DNA: TGTGCCACCAGTGACTATACAGGGAGCGGCGGTGGCTACACCTTC.

This clonotype was recorded many times. The chain employs TRBV12-3 or TRBV12-4 and TRBJ1-2; D not resolved. There are 15 residues in the CDR3. V was cut by 5 bases and J by 7 bases, with 20 bases left in between. In DNA, the CDR3 is TGTGCCAGCAGTAATAGGACCCGGAATGCATCTGGCTACACCTTC. Amino acid sequence: CASSNRTRNASGYTF.

In this sample, this clonotype turned up many times. This chain uses TRBV27 with TRBJ1-3; D gene uncertain. Trimming stripped 3 bases from V and 1 base from J, with 10 bases between. In germline, CDR1 is MNHEY, CDR2 SMNVEV (reference sequence). The CDR3 has 15 amino acids. Written as DNA, the CDR3 is TGTGCCAGCAGTTTGGGCGTCGGATCTGGAAACACCATATATTTT. It translates to CASSLGVGSGNTIYF.

V is TRBV12-3 or TRBV12-4 and J is TRBJ1-5, with 7 bases that match TRBD1. CDR3 length: 15 residues. V was pared by 2 bases and J by 5 bases, with 6 bases of the junction left unmatched. CDR3 in DNA: TGTGCCAGCAGTTTATTTAGACAGGGACATCAGCCCCAGCATTTT. It is translated as CASSLFRQGHQPQHF.

The rearrangement uses TRBV12-3 or TRBV12-4 and TRBJ2-4; weak D call: TRBD1 (6 bases). V was shortened by 5 bases and J by 1 base, with 12 bases between the two germline ends. This CDR3 spans 15 amino acids. Here the CDR3 DNA reads TGTGCCAGCAGTCCCAGGGGAGCGGCCAAAAACATTCAGTACTTC. Protein sequence: CASSPRGAAKNIQYF.

This chain connects TRBV10-3 to TRBJ1-2; D is uncertain. The V end lost 10 bases, the J end lost 0 bases, and 12 bases lay between the germline ends. Germline V gene lookup returns CDR1 ENHRY and CDR2 SYGVKD. The CDR3 has 13 residues. The CDR3 loop is CATQEGTNYGYTF. CDR3 in DNA: TGTGCCACGCAGGAAGGGACTAACTATGGCTACACCTTC.